This T cell receptor (beta chain) was sequenced during a study of low-dose radiotherapy and immunotherapy resistance in tumors. In the study overall: Radiation delivery to Cohort 1 consisted of 0.5 Gy per fraction every 2 weeks, summing to 6.5 Gy. The regimen for patients comprised intravenous nivolumab 240 mg every two weeks plus intravenous ipilimumab 1 mg/kg every six weeks.

This clonotype was recorded many times. The V end was cut by 6 bases, the J end by 3 bases, with 18 bases between. CDR3 length: 15 amino acids. Germline lookup yields CDR1 MDHEN and CDR2 SYDVKM. The time point denotes: after trial treatment. Treatment described: LDRT plus nivolumab, ipilimumab, low-dose cyclophosphamide and aspirin (RACIN trial). Every donor's regimen consisted of nivolumab, ipilimumab, aspirin, low-dose cyclophosphamide and low-dose radiotherapy. First-strand cDNA used TRAV- and TRBV-specific primers, covering alpha and beta chains. It was with a constant-region primer and a V-primer adapter that TCRs were amplified over around 20 PCR cycles. TCRdb reprocessed the reads with MiXCR, giving one entry per CDR3 protein. The repertoire holds about 39,000 distinct CDR3 sequences, with less than 25% as singletons.

The sequencing here drew on PBMCs, taken after low-dose radiotherapy plus immunotherapy. This chain links TRBV28 with TRBJ2-7; D might be TRBD2 (5 bases). This TCR was recovered from a female donor with ovarian cancer. Here the CDR3 reads CASRGVDVGGYEQYF. The CDR3 DNA reads as TGTGCCAGCAGGGGCGTCGACGTAGGAGGCTACGAGCAGTACTTC.